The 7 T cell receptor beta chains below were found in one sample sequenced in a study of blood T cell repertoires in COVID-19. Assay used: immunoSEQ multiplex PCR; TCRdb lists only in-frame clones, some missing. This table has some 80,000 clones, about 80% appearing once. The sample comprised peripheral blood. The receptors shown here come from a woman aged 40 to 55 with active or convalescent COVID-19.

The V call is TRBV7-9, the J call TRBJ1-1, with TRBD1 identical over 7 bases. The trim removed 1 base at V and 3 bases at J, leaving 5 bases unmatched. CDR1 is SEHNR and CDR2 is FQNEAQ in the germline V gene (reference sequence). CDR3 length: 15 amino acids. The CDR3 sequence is CASSLDTRGDTEAFF. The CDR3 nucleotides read TGTGCCAGCAGCTTAGATACCAGGGGGGACACTGAAGCTTTCTTT.

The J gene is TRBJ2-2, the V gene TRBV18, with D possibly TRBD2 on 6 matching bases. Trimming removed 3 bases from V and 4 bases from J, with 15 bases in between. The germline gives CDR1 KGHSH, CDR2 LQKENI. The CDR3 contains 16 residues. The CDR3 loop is CASSPPTTGGTGELFF. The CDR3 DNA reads TGTGCCAGCTCACCGCCTACGACCGGGGGCACCGGGGAGCTGTTTTTT.

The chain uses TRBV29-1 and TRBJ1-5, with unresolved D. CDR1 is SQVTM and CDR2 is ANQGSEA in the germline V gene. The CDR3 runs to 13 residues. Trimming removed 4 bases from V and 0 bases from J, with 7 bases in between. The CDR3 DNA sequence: TGCAGCGTTGTGGCAGATAGCAATCAGCCCCAGCATTTT. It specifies CSVVADSNQPQHF.

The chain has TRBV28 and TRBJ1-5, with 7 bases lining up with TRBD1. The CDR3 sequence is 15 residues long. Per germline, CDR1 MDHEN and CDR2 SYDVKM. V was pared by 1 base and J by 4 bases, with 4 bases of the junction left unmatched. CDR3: CASSLSDRENQPQHF. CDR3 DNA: TGTGCCAGCAGTTTATCAGACAGGGAAAATCAGCCCCAGCATTTT. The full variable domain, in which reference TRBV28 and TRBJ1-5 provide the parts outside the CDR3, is DVKVTQSSRYLVKRTGEKVFLECVQDMDHENMFWYRQDPGLGLRLIYFSYDVKMKEKGDIPEGYSVSREKKERFSLILESASTNQTSMYLCASSLSDRENQPQHFGDGTRLSIL.

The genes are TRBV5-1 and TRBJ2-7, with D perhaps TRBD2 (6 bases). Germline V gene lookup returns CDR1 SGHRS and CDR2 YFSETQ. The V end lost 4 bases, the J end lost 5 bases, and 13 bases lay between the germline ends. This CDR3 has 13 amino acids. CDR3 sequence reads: CASSPMGGNEQYF. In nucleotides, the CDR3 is TGCGCCAGCAGCCCAATGGGCGGGAACGAGCAGTACTTC.

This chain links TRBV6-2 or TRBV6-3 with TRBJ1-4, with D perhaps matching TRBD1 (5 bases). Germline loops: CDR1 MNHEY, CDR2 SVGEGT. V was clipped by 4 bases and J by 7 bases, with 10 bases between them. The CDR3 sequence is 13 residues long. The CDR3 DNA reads TGTGCCAGCAGTTTTGCAGGGTCTGAAAAACTGTTTTTT. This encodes CASSFAGSEKLFF.

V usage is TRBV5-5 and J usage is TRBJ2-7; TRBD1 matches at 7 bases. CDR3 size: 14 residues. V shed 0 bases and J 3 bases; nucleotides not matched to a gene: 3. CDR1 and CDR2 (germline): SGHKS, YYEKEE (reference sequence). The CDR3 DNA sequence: TGTGCCAGCAGCTTGGGAGGGGGCTACTACGAGCAGTACTTC. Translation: CASSLGGGYYEQYF.